A selection of T cell receptor beta chains follows, all from one sample in a study of vaccination and CD4 T cells after COVID-19. Via MiXCR, TCRdb re-called the PCR reads, giving one row per CDR3 protein. The sample holds approximately 16,000 distinct CDR3 sequences, less than 35% seen once. Their recognized antigens are unknown. The sequenced sample consisted of cultured CD4+ T cells from blood. These receptors came from a human donor with COVID-19. CDR3s include the opening cysteine and the closing phenylalanine or tryptophan. D genes are given only for firm matches. Clone size appears in some rows only: once, few, many, or a class for an expanded clone.

CDR3 protein | CDR3 DNA | J gene | V gene | D gene | clone size
CASSIFDSPNGYTF | TGTGCCAGTAGTATTTTCGACAGCCCTAATGGCTACACCTTC | TRBJ1-2 | TRBV19 | NA | NA
CASSLTGRGVTEAFF | TGTGCCAGCAGCCTTACAGGGAGAGGTGTCACTGAAGCTTTCTTT | TRBJ1-1 | TRBV7-2 | NA | NA
CASSLGGQHSYEQYF | TGTGCCAGCAGCTTAGGTGGACAGCACTCCTACGAGCAGTACTTC | TRBJ2-7 | TRBV5-4 | NA | NA
CASRRVDGFEAFF | TGTGCCAGTAGGCGGGTTGATGGGTTCGAAGCTTTCTTT | TRBJ1-1 | TRBV19 | NA | NA
CASSGGGPGDGNQPQHF | TGCGCCAGCAGTGGGGGGGGGCCAGGAGATGGGAATCAGCCCCAGCATTTT | TRBJ1-5 | TRBV10-1 | NA | few
CASTLAGVQAKLAKNIQYF | TGTGCCAGCACCCTAGCGGGGGTGCAGGCTAAACTAGCCAAAAACATTCAGTACTTC | TRBJ2-4 | TRBV6-1 | TRBD2 | NA
CASGASGGLQETQYF | TGTGCTAGCGGTGCTAGCGGGGGCCTTCAAGAGACCCAGTACTTC | TRBJ2-5 | TRBV7-7 | TRBD2 | NA
CASSFDRTREDYNEQFF | TGTGCCAGCAGCTTTGATCGGACGAGGGAGGACTACAATGAGCAGTTCTTC | TRBJ2-1 | TRBV5-4 | NA | few
CASSFQGGNEQFF | TGTGCCAGCAGCTTCCAGGGAGGCAATGAGCAGTTCTTC | TRBJ2-1 | TRBV5-4 | NA | NA
CASSPHPAMNTEAFF | TGTGCCAGTAGCCCCCACCCGGCGATGAACACTGAAGCTTTCTTT | TRBJ1-1 | TRBV19 | NA | few
CASSYGYPGQTNIQYF | TGTGCCAGTAGTTATGGATACCCGGGACAGACAAACATTCAGTACTTC | TRBJ2-4 | TRBV19 | TRBD1 | NA
CASSTLQGSVGTEAFF | TGTGCCAGCAGTACTTTACAGGGCTCGGTCGGCACTGAAGCTTTCTTT | TRBJ1-1 | TRBV27 | NA | few
CASSLSQLSYEQYF | TGTGCCAGCAGCTTATCACAGCTTTCCTACGAGCAGTACTTC | TRBJ2-7 | TRBV7-8 | NA | NA
CASSFPGVPSWAGELFF | TGTGCCAGCAGTTTCCCTGGGGTCCCTAGTTGGGCCGGGGAGCTGTTTTTT | TRBJ2-2 | TRBV7-9 | NA | NA
CASSSDSFYGYTF | TGTGCCAGCAGCTCCGACAGTTTCTATGGCTACACCTTC | TRBJ1-2 | TRBV5-8 | NA | few
CASSTGTGVGMNTEAFF | TGTGCCAGCAGTACCGGGACAGGGGTGGGAATGAACACTGAAGCTTTCTTT | TRBJ1-1 | TRBV28 | TRBD1 | few
CATTRGTGVDNSPLHF | TGTGCCACCACGAGGGGGACAGGGGTCGATAATTCACCCCTCCACTTT | TRBJ1-6 | TRBV6-1 | TRBD1 | NA
CSAREQGRIYEQYF | TGCAGTGCTAGAGAACAGGGGAGGATCTACGAGCAGTACTTC | TRBJ2-7 | TRBV20-1 | NA | NA
CASSISAANTGELFF | TGTGCCAGTAGTATCTCGGCAGCGAACACCGGGGAGCTGTTTTTT | TRBJ2-2 | TRBV19 | NA | NA
CSAGPRGQGSGEQYF | TGCAGTGCTGGTCCCAGGGGGCAGGGATCAGGCGAGCAGTACTTC | TRBJ2-7 | TRBV20-1 | TRBD1 | NA
CASSLGAESDGYTF | TGTGCCAGCAGCTTAGGGGCAGAGAGCGATGGCTACACCTTC | TRBJ1-2 | TRBV7-2 | NA | NA
CASSREGLAGGGELFF | TGCGCCAGCAGCCGCGAAGGGCTAGCGGGGGGCGGGGAGCTGTTTTTT | TRBJ2-2 | TRBV4-3 | TRBD2 | few
CASSPFNRLDEQFF | TGTGCCAGCAGCCCCTTCAACCGGTTGGATGAGCAGTTCTTC | TRBJ2-1 | TRBV7-2 | NA | NA
CASSQVPGPYEQYF | TGTGCCAGCAGCCAAGTCCCGGGACCATACGAGCAGTACTTC | TRBJ2-7 | TRBV14 | NA | NA
CASSMGQSSYEQYF | TGTGCCAGCAGCATGGGACAAAGCTCCTACGAGCAGTACTTC | TRBJ2-7 | TRBV7-2 | NA | NA
CASSLYNSPLHF | TGTGCCAGCAGCTTGTATAATTCACCCCTCCACTTT | TRBJ1-6 | TRBV7-2 | NA | NA
CASNRLAGDYNEQFF | TGTGCCAGCAACAGACTAGCGGGGGACTACAATGAGCAGTTCTTC | TRBJ2-1 | TRBV12-3/TRBV12-4 | TRBD2 | NA
CASSSQRGRKVGELFF | TGTGCCAGCAGTTCCCAGCGGGGGCGTAAGGTCGGGGAGCTGTTTTTT | TRBJ2-2 | TRBV6-2/TRBV6-3 | TRBD2 | NA
CASSSGGRQDMDGYTF | TGTGCCAGCAGTTCCGGGGGTCGCCAGGATATGGATGGCTACACCTTC | TRBJ1-2 | TRBV6-2/TRBV6-3 | NA | NA
CAISDQGTGEDTQYF | TGTGCCATCAGTGACCAAGGGACAGGGGAGGATACGCAGTATTTT | TRBJ2-3 | TRBV10-3 | TRBD1 | NA
CASSLEHGGSGELFF | TGTGCCAGCAGCTTAGAACACGGCGGGTCCGGGGAGCTGTTTTTT | TRBJ2-2 | TRBV11-3 | NA | NA
CASSPSVRDRASGNTIYF | TGTGCTAGCAGCCCCTCGGTCCGGGACAGGGCGTCTGGAAACACCATATATTTT | TRBJ1-3 | TRBV7-7 | TRBD1 | NA
CSSGGAYNEQFF | TGCAGTAGCGGGGGGGCCTACAATGAGCAGTTCTTC | TRBJ2-1 | TRBV20-1 | TRBD2 | NA
CASSAGTGRTNEQFF | TGTGCCAGCAGCGCCGGGACAGGGAGGACCAATGAGCAGTTCTTC | TRBJ2-1 | TRBV7-2 | TRBD1 | few
CASSGLGADTQYF | TGTGCCAGTAGTGGCCTCGGGGCAGATACGCAGTATTTT | TRBJ2-3 | TRBV19 | NA | few
CASSEGGRYGYTF | TGTGCCAGCAGTGAGGGAGGGCGATATGGCTACACCTTC | TRBJ1-2 | TRBV25-1 | NA | NA
CASSLFRVDSGNTIYF | TGTGCCAGCAGCTTATTTCGGGTGGACTCTGGAAACACCATATATTTT | TRBJ1-3 | TRBV7-2 | NA | NA
CASSPLTGYATF | TGTGCCAGCTCACCTCTGACAGGTTATGCGACCTTC | TRBJ1-2 | TRBV18 | NA | NA
CSVEDGGYQAFF | TGCAGCGTTGAAGACGGAGGTTACCAAGCTTTCTTT | TRBJ1-1 | TRBV29-1 | NA | few
CASSIEGRANTEAFF | TGTGCCAGTAGTATAGAGGGCAGGGCCAACACTGAAGCTTTCTTT | TRBJ1-1 | TRBV19 | NA | NA
CASSEVRASGGRETRYEQYF | TGTGCCAGCAGTGAAGTTAGGGCTAGCGGGGGCCGCGAGACCAGGTACGAGCAGTACTTC | TRBJ2-7 | TRBV2 | TRBD2 | large
CASRTRDSLNTGELFF | TGTGCCAGCAGAACCAGGGACTCCCTGAACACCGGGGAGCTGTTTTTT | TRBJ2-2 | TRBV7-9 | NA | few
CASSPGTKGAGETQYF | TGTGCCAGCAGCCCCGGGACTAAAGGGGCTGGGGAGACCCAGTACTTC | TRBJ2-5 | TRBV12-3/TRBV12-4 | TRBD2 | NA
CASSSQGQGGTKNIQYF | TGTGCCAGCAGTTCGCAGGGACAGGGGGGAACCAAAAACATTCAGTACTTC | TRBJ2-4 | TRBV6-2/TRBV6-3 | TRBD1 | NA
CSARVPTGGDTEAFF | TGCAGTGCTAGAGTTCCCACAGGGGGTGACACTGAAGCTTTCTTT | TRBJ1-1 | TRBV20-1 | TRBD1 | NA
CASSNRASYEQYF | TGCGCCAGCAGCAACAGGGCGTCCTACGAGCAGTACTTC | TRBJ2-7 | TRBV5-1 | NA | NA
CATSDSVRTETQYF | TGTGCCACCAGTGATTCAGTCCGGACAGAGACCCAGTACTTC | TRBJ2-5 | TRBV24-1 | NA | few
CASSKNFQADQPQHF | TGTGCCAGCAGCAAAAACTTTCAGGCGGATCAGCCCCAGCATTTT | TRBJ1-5 | TRBV21-1 | NA | NA
CASSLETPGTGVHLGTNTGELFF | TGTGCCAGCAGCTTAGAAACGCCGGGGACAGGGGTACATTTAGGTACGAACACCGGGGAGCTGTTTTTT | TRBJ2-2 | TRBV7-2 | TRBD1 | once
CASTFLGTGNTEAFF | TGTGCCAGCACCTTCCTCGGGACAGGGAACACTGAAGCTTTCTTT | TRBJ1-1 | TRBV27 | TRBD1 | few
CASSLEEGRNGGNTIYF | TGTGCCAGCAGCTTAGAAGAAGGGAGGAATGGGGGAAACACCATATATTTT | TRBJ1-3 | TRBV7-4 | NA | NA